Each of the 10 T cell receptor beta chains below was sequenced from the same sample in a study of T cell repertoires in cytomegalovirus infection. Each CDR3 protein is one row after TCRdb ran MiXCR on the reads. Of a few hundred thousand distinct CDR3 sequences listed, approximately 22% are singletons. The source material was CD8+ T cells from PBMCs. All receptors derive from a human donor in good health (CMV status not recorded). Some clones in this sample may be carry-over from other donors' samples.

Points on this clonotype: It may be a read error: a sequence one base away is much more abundant. The chain uses TRBV7-9 and TRBJ2-7; D unclear. From germline, CDR1 is SEHNR and CDR2 FQNEAQ (reference sequence). V was clipped by 5 bases and J by 2 bases, with 7 bases between them. There are 12 residues in the CDR3. CDR3 coding DNA: TGTGCCAGCAGCCCGAGCCCCTACGAGCAGTACTTC. Translation: CASSPSPYEQYF.

The chain is built from TRBV20-1 and TRBJ1-2; no firm D call. CDR1 is DFQATT and CDR2 is SNEGSKA in the germline V gene (reference sequence). CDR3 length: 14 residues. Trimming stripped 1 base from V and 4 bases from J, with 13 bases between. The CDR3, as DNA: TGCAGTGCTAGAGGAATGGTCCGACGCTATGGCTACACCTTC. It codes for CSARGMVRRYGYTF.

The chain recombines TRBV24-1 with TRBJ2-5, with a tentative D call TRBD2 (6 bases). Germline lookup yields CDR1 KGHDR and CDR2 SFDVKD. CDR3 length equals 17 residues. V lost 3 bases, J lost 1 base, and 17 bases lay in between. This CDR3 is CATSDPTGGLIQETQYF. In DNA, the CDR3 is TGTGCCACCAGTGATCCGACTGGGGGACTGATCCAAGAGACCCAGTACTTC.

The rearrangement joins TRBV7-9 to TRBJ2-2, with D unclear. Germline lookup yields CDR1 SEHNR and CDR2 FQNEAQ (reference sequence). The CDR3 spans 15 residues. V shed 5 bases and J shed 4 bases, with 14 bases lying between them. The CDR3 DNA reads TGTGCCAGCAGCCACCCGCCCACGGGCACCGGGGAGCTGTTTTTT. It encodes CASSHPPTGTGELFF.

This clonotype was counted ten times or more. The chain couples TRBV7-8 to TRBJ1-5, with no clear D. This CDR3 has 14 residues. CDR1 SGHVS and CDR2 FQNEAQ come from the germline V gene. Trimming left V 1 base short and J 2 bases short, with 6 bases between. CDR3 residues: CASSLGWGNQPQHF. The DNA of the CDR3 is TGTGCCAGCAGCTTAGGTTGGGGCAATCAGCCCCAGCATTTT.

At least ten counts were recorded for this clonotype. The chain links TRBV6-2 or TRBV6-3 to TRBJ2-2; D gene ambiguous. Germline CDR1 MNHEY, CDR2 SVGEGT. V lost 6 bases and J 4 bases, leaving 15 bases between the germline ends. The CDR3 runs 15 residues. The CDR3 sequence is CASSPWGGFTGELFF. CDR3 DNA sequence: TGTGCCAGCAGCCCGTGGGGTGGCTTCACCGGGGAGCTGTTTTTT.

The genes are TRBV14 and TRBJ2-2; unclear D gene. CDR1 and CDR2 from the germline V gene are SGHDN and FVKESK. The CDR3 extends over 13 amino acids. Trimming pared 1 base from V and 4 bases from J, leaving 4 bases between. The CDR3 is CASSQVATGELFF. The CDR3 nucleotides read TGTGCCAGCAGCCAAGTGGCCACCGGGGAGCTGTTTTTT.

This clonotype has a handful of counts. CDR3 loop: CASSQEGSRTDTQYF. The DNA for the CDR3 is TGCGCCAGCAGCCAAGAAGGCAGCCGCACAGATACGCAGTATTTT. The chain couples TRBV4-1 to TRBJ2-3; D uncertain. Deletions cut 0 bases from V and 1 base from J, with 8 bases between. In germline, CDR1 is MGHRA, CDR2 YSYEKL. This CDR3 is 15 amino acids long.

This rearrangement joins TRBV12-3 or TRBV12-4 to TRBJ2-3, with 7 bases fitting TRBD1. This CDR3 is 14 amino acids long. J gave up 0 bases and V 8 bases, and 5 bases lay outside the gene matches. The CDR3 region has the DNA TGTGCCAGCCTAGGGGGCTCTAGCACAGATACGCAGTATTTT. Translation gives CASLGGSSTDTQYF.

This clonotype was counted at least ten times. The chain recombines TRBV7-2 with TRBJ2-7; 10 bases line up with TRBD2. The CDR3 is 15 amino acids. V shed 4 bases, J shed 0 bases, and the junction held 3 bases outside the gene matches. Germline assignment: CDR1 SGHTA and CDR2 FQGNSA. CDR3 sequence reads: CASSSSSGGSYEQYF. For the CDR3, the DNA is TGTGCCAGCAGCTCCTCTAGCGGGGGCTCCTACGAGCAGTACTTC. Drawing the rest from reference TRBV7-2 and TRBJ2-7, the complete variable domain is GAGVSQSPSNKVTEKGKDVELRCDPISGHTALYWYRQSLGQGLEFLIYFQGNSAPDKSGLPSDRFSAERTGGSVSTLTIQRTQQEDSAVYLCASSSSSGGSYEQYFGPGTRLTVT.